This T cell receptor beta chain comes out of a study of blood T cells in healthy people across ages. A sample-barcoded 5' primer and a J-beta primer mix were used in a second PCR of roughly 6 to 11 cycles. From the 5' RACE reads, TCRdb called clonotypes with MiXCR, one entry per CDR3 protein. This sample yields 1.5 million to 2 million distinct CDR3 sequences, of which approximately 50% are seen a single time; approximately 2.1% belongs to the top ten. CDR3 length: 15 amino acids. CDR1 and CDR2 (germline): SGHRS, YFSETQ. Trimming pared 0 bases from V and 6 bases from J, leaving 13 bases between. The chain has TRBV5-1 and TRBJ2-1, with no clear D. The specimen sequenced was blood. This sequence originates from a woman aged 40 to 50 in good health. CDR3 nucleotide sequence: TGCGCCAGCAGCTTGGCCGTGGGATACGGCAATGAGCAGTTCTTC. As protein: CASSLAVGYGNEQFF.